A single sample is the source of the 10 T cell receptor beta chains below, sequenced in a study of shared clonotypes between healthy human individuals. Libraries were prepared by immunoSEQ multiplex PCR; TCRdb keeps only in-frame clonotypes and omits some of them. The sample contains 2 million to 2.5 million clones, about 94% of which appear only once. The sequencing sample was made of naive CD4+ T cells sorted from blood. The subset is: CD45RA+ positively selected. Receptors were obtained from a man aged 18 to 35 in good health.

V and J are TRBV18 and TRBJ2-7; D is tentatively TRBD1 or TRBD2 (5 bases each). The CDR3 spans 12 residues. Trimming took 6 bases from V and 6 from J, leaving 12 bases between them. CDR1 is KGHSH and CDR2 is LQKENI in the germline V gene. The CDR3 coding sequence is TGTGCCAGCTCCCCTGGGACCCCCGAGCAGTACTTC. This codes for CASSPGTPEQYF.

The chain employs TRBV7-9 and TRBJ1-2; a possible D gene is TRBD1 (6 bases). This CDR3 region has 13 residues. V shed 4 bases and J shed 4 bases, with 10 bases lying between them. CDR1 is SEHNR and CDR2 is FQNEAQ in the germline V gene (reference sequence). The CDR3 coding sequence is TGTGCCAGCAGCTCGGGGACATTCTATGGCTACACCTTC. Encoded protein: CASSSGTFYGYTF.

The chain joins TRBV7-9 to TRBJ2-7; D may be TRBD2 (5 bases). The germline V gene has CDR1 SEHNR and CDR2 FQNEAQ (reference sequence). The germline V and J ends were trimmed by 0 bases and 4 bases, with 13 bases remaining between them. The CDR3 runs 15 residues. For the CDR3, the DNA is TGTGCCAGCAGCTTAGCGGGAGCCCAACCGTACGAGCAGTACTTC. As protein: CASSLAGAQPYEQYF. Using reference TRBV7-9 and TRBJ2-7 for the parts outside the CDR3, the full variable domain is DTGVSQNPRHKITKRGQNVTFRCDPISEHNRLYWYRQTLGQGPEFLTYFQNEAQLEKSRLLSDRFSAERPKGSFSTLEIQRTEQGDSAMYLCASSLAGAQPYEQYFGPGTRLTVT.

Regarding this clone: The junction departs from germline at one end; a sequencing error may be responsible. V gene TRBV7-7 combines with J gene TRBJ2-5; 8 nucleotides line up with TRBD2. The CDR3 totals 14 residues. Germline-derived CDR1 and CDR2 are SSHAT and FNYEAQ (reference sequence). The chain's CDR3 is CASSLGAGGETQYF. CDR3 sequence (DNA): TGTGCTAGCAGCTTAGGGGCGGGAGGAGAGACCCAGTACTTC. The variable domain in full, completed from reference TRBV7-7 and TRBJ2-5, reads GAGVSQSPRYKVTKRGQDVTLRCDPISSHATLYWYQQALGQGPEFLTYFNYEAQPDKSGLPSDRFSAERPEGSISTLTIQRTEQRDSAMYRCASSLGAGGETQYFGPGTRLLVL.

The J gene is TRBJ2-3, the V gene TRBV2, with D perhaps assigned TRBD1 or TRBD2 (5 bases each). Trimming removed 6 bases at V and 4 bases at J, with 8 bases between. The CDR3 covers 12 residues. Germline V gene sequence: CDR1 SNHLY, CDR2 FYNNEI. The chain's CDR3 is CASSRGPDTQYF. The CDR3 nucleotides read TGTGCCAGCAGCCGGGGCCCAGATACGCAGTATTTT.

The V call is TRBV7-2, the J call TRBJ2-3; D might be TRBD1 (6 bases). V was trimmed by 0 bases and J by 6 bases, leaving 13 bases between them. Germline CDR1 SGHTA, CDR2 FQGNSA. CDR3 length equals 15 residues. The CDR3 reads CASSLATTQGDTQYF. As DNA, the CDR3 is TGTGCCAGCAGCTTAGCGACTACACAGGGTGATACGCAGTATTTT.

The chain carries TRBV7-2 and TRBJ1-5, with 11 bases fitting TRBD1. Germline V gene sequence: CDR1 SGHTA, CDR2 FQGNSA. V lost 5 bases, J lost 6 bases, and 3 bases stayed unmatched. The CDR3 is 14 residues long. The DNA for the CDR3 is TGTGCCAGCAGCGCCGGGACAGGGGGTCAGCCCCAGCATTTT. Translated: CASSAGTGGQPQHF.

This clone was recorded once. The chain combines TRBV5-8 with TRBJ1-3; D gene ambiguous. CDR3 length: 13 amino acids. Germline lookup yields CDR1 SGHTS and CDR2 YDEGEE. With 2 bases removed from V and 0 bases from J, the gap between germline ends came to 3 bases. The CDR3 loop is CASSFLSGNTIYF. The CDR3 nucleotides are TGTGCCAGCAGCTTTCTCTCTGGAAACACCATATATTTT.

The rearrangement joins TRBV6-6 to TRBJ1-6; D remains unclear. The CDR3 spans 14 residues. Germline V gives CDR1 MNHNY, CDR2 SVGAGI (reference sequence). V lost 6 bases to trimming and J lost 7 bases, with 13 bases between them. In DNA form, the CDR3 reads TGTGCCAGCAGCGACACCGAACACAATTCACCCCTCCACTTT. It translates to CASSDTEHNSPLHF.

This clone was recorded only once. The V call is TRBV18, the J call TRBJ2-7; 7 bases line up with TRBD2. V lost 6 bases, J lost 3 bases, and 11 bases stayed unmatched. Per the germline V gene, CDR1 is KGHSH and CDR2 is LQKENI. The CDR3 contains 15 residues. The CDR3 here is CASSPGIGGNYEQYF. In DNA form, the CDR3 reads TGTGCCAGCTCCCCCGGAATCGGGGGGAACTACGAGCAGTACTTC.